These 22 T cell receptor beta chains share one sample of origin, sequenced in a study of blood T cell repertoires in COVID-19 (dated by TCRdb to the early 2020s). The library was made by the immunoSEQ multiplex PCR assay. Imported from immuneACCESS, the table was reduced by TCRdb to in-frame sequences with V and J called. These copies leave out some clones; in studies compared against another copy, an unresolved V gene accounts for under half, and the cause of the remainder is not known. This sample gives about 140,000 clones in total; 70% to 90% of them show up just once. The leading ten clones occupy 7.5% to 8.5% of the sample. The sequenced sample consisted of peripheral blood. The source of these receptors is a woman aged 55-69 years with acute or convalescent COVID-19.

The V gene is TRBV14, the J gene TRBJ1-1, with D unclear. The V and J ends lost 4 bases and 8 bases respectively, with 17 bases between them. The CDR3 sequence is 14 residues long. Germline CDR1 and CDR2: SGHDN and FVKESK. The CDR3 nucleotides are TGTGCCAGCAGCCGAGTTCTGGGTTACGGGGAAGCTTTCTTT. Protein: CASSRVLGYGEAFF.

The rearrangement joins TRBV5-1 to TRBJ2-7, with 9 bases aligning to TRBD1. The V and J ends lost 2 bases and 5 bases, in that order; junction bases with no gene match: 8. CDR1 and CDR2 (germline): SGHRS, YFSETQ. The CDR3 has 15 amino acids. The CDR3: CASSFPGQGIHEQYF. The CDR3 DNA reads TGCGCCAGCAGCTTCCCGGGACAGGGTATCCACGAGCAGTACTTC.

The V and J genes are TRBV27 and TRBJ1-2; D call uncertain. This CDR3 has 15 amino acids. Between the trimmed V and J ends, which lost 9 bases and 0 bases, there was a span of 17 bases. Germline V CDR1 and CDR2: MNHEY, SMNVEV (reference sequence). The CDR3 nucleotides are TGTGCCAGTGCCTCGGGTCGTACCCCTAACTATGGCTACACCTTC. It is translated as CASASGRTPNYGYTF.

The V call is TRBV28, the J call TRBJ1-2, with TRBD1 matching 7 bases. The CDR3 spans 14 residues. Germline assignment: CDR1 MDHEN and CDR2 SYDVKM. Germline trimming cut 5 bases from V and 7 bases from J; bases unmatched to any gene: 10. CDR3 sequence: CASSPLTGMSGYTF. As DNA, the CDR3 is TGTGCCAGCAGTCCTTTGACAGGGATGAGTGGCTACACCTTC.

The chain links TRBV6-5 to TRBJ1-6, with TRBD1 as a possible D gene (6 bases). CDR1 is MNHEY, CDR2 SVGAGI, per germline. The CDR3 contains 16 residues. Trimming removed 0 bases at V and 8 bases at J, with 14 bases between. The CDR3 sequence: CASSYSTQGWDSPLHF. DNA for the CDR3: TGTGCCAGCAGTTACTCAACACAGGGCTGGGATTCACCCCTCCACTTT.

V and J are TRBV19 and TRBJ2-7; 8 nucleotides agree with TRBD1. The CDR3 consists of 16 residues. With 5 bases clipped from V and 0 bases from J, the junction kept 9 bases outside the gene matches. From germline, CDR1 is LNHDA and CDR2 SQIVND (reference sequence). The CDR3 DNA follows: TGTGCCAGTAGTTTAAGAAGGACAGGGAACTCCTACGAGCAGTACTTC. This encodes CASSLRRTGNSYEQYF.

The J gene is TRBJ2-3, the V gene TRBV28; D remains ambiguous. The length of the CDR3 is 13 residues. V was pared by 8 bases and J by 1 base, with 10 bases between. Germline V CDR1 and CDR2: MDHEN, SYDVKM. The chain's CDR3 is CASCTRRTDTQYF. For the CDR3, the DNA is TGTGCCAGCTGCACACGCCGCACAGATACGCAGTATTTT.

This clone was detected a few times. The chain uses TRBV2 and TRBJ2-3, with 11 positions matching TRBD2. Germline V gene sequence: CDR1 SNHLY, CDR2 FYNNEI. The CDR3 contains 15 residues. V dropped 11 bases and J dropped 2; count of bases not matched to a gene: 9. CDR3 bases: TGTGCCGTACGAATAGCGGGGGGGAACACAGATACGCAGTATTTT. The encoded protein is CAVRIAGGNTDTQYF.

The V and J genes are TRBV19 and TRBJ2-3, with D unresolved. V was pared by 8 bases and J by 2 bases, with 11 bases between. The CDR3 has 13 amino acids. Germline loops: CDR1 LNHDA, CDR2 SQIVND (reference sequence). The CDR3 nucleotides read TGTGCCAGTGCCTATTCATTCACAGATACGCAGTATTTT. Amino acids: CASAYSFTDTQYF.

This clone came up a few times. The chain joins TRBV6-1 to TRBJ1-2; a possible D gene is TRBD1 (5 bases). The CDR3 has 15 residues. Deletions cut 2 bases from V and 0 bases from J, with 10 bases between. The germline V gene encodes CDR1 MNHNS and CDR2 SASEGT. The CDR3: CASSELTGPNYGYTF. The CDR3, as DNA: TGTGCCAGCAGTGAACTTACAGGACCTAACTATGGCTACACCTTC.

This clone was observed a few times. The rearrangement uses TRBV6-1 and TRBJ1-5; no clear D. The CDR3 length is 15 residues. The V and J ends lost 3 bases and 0 bases respectively, with 9 bases between them. From germline, CDR1 is MNHNS and CDR2 SASEGT. The DNA for the CDR3 is TGTGCCAGCAGTGACCTCTTTCTTAGCAATCAGCCCCAGCATTTT. Residues: CASSDLFLSNQPQHF.

About this clone itself: One end of the junction varies from germline; a read error may be responsible. This rearrangement joins TRBV6-2 or TRBV6-3 to TRBJ1-2; 10 bases line up with TRBD1. The CDR3 has 16 amino acids. Germline loops: CDR1 MNHEY, CDR2 SVGEGT. The CDR3 spells CASSNSGTGVSYGYTF. Here the CDR3 DNA reads TGTGCCAGCAGTAACTCCGGGACAGGGGTTAGCTATGGCTACACCTTC.

V usage is TRBV7-9 and J usage is TRBJ2-7, with D perhaps TRBD2 (6 bases). CDR3 size: 13 residues. Trimming left V 5 bases short and J 13 bases short, with 21 bases between. Germline-derived CDR1 and CDR2 are SEHNR and FQNEAQ (reference sequence). CDR3 in DNA: TGTGCCAGCAGCGCCCGGGGACTCTTTGAGCTATACTTC. This gives the protein CASSARGLFELYF. Based on the CDR3 plus reference TRBV7-9 and TRBJ2-7, the full variable domain is DTGVSQNPRHKITKRGQNVTFRCDPISEHNRLYWYRQTLGQGPEFLTYFQNEAQLEKSRLLSDRFSAERPKGSFSTLEIQRTEQGDSAMYLCASSARGLFELYFGPGTRLTVT.

The chain is built from TRBV5-1 and TRBJ2-6, with 12 bases matching TRBD1. Germline values: CDR1 SGHRS, CDR2 YFSETQ. This CDR3 region has 19 residues. V gave up 4 bases and J gave up 2 bases; unmatched junction bases: 10. The CDR3 bases are TGCGCCAGCAGCCTGAGGACCGGGACAGGGGGCGCTGGGGCCAACGTCCTGACTTTC. It specifies CASSLRTGTGGAGANVLTF.

CDR3 DNA: TGTGCCAGCAGCCCATCAGAGCGGGGCCGCGGAGAGACCCAGTACTTC. Protein sequence: CASSPSERGRGETQYF. The chain is built from TRBV9 and TRBJ2-5; 7 bases agree with TRBD2. The CDR3 covers 16 residues. J was trimmed by 4 bases and V by 4 bases; bases with no gene match: 13. Germline loops: CDR1 SGDLS, CDR2 YYNGEE.

The J gene is TRBJ1-1, the V gene TRBV6-6; D unresolved. Trimming stripped 7 bases from V and 0 bases from J, with 15 bases between. The V gene's germline CDR1 is MNHNY and CDR2 SVGAGI (reference sequence). The CDR3 loop spans 15 amino acids. This CDR3 reads CASTGRDKMNTEAFF. The CDR3 DNA sequence: TGTGCCAGCACCGGTCGCGATAAGATGAACACTGAAGCTTTCTTT.

The chain recombines TRBV5-6 with TRBJ2-7; perhaps TRBD1 as D (6 bases). V dropped 0 bases and J dropped 2 bases, with 24 bases sitting between them. The V gene's germline CDR1 is SGHDT and CDR2 YYEEEE. CDR3 size: 19 residues. CDR3 protein: CASSLVQGLAGTGTYEQYF. The DNA of the CDR3 is TGTGCCAGCAGCTTGGTACAGGGCCTTGCCGGGACGGGCACCTACGAGCAGTACTTC.

The chain couples TRBV5-1 to TRBJ2-1, with 8 positions matching TRBD1. The CDR3 spans 15 residues. Per germline, CDR1 SGHRS and CDR2 YFSETQ. With 4 bases clipped from V and 3 bases from J, the junction kept 6 bases outside the gene matches. CDR3 protein: CASSTGTGYYNEQFF. The CDR3 DNA reads TGCGCCAGCAGCACGGGGACAGGTTACTACAATGAGCAGTTCTTC.

This chain uses TRBV4-3 with TRBJ1-2; TRBD1 is a possible D gene (5 bases). Looked up from germline, CDR1 is LGHNA and CDR2 is YSLEER. The CDR3 covers 13 residues. V dropped 1 base and J dropped 2 bases, with 5 bases sitting between them. The CDR3 reads CASSQGQNYGYTF. The CDR3, as DNA: TGCGCCAGCAGCCAAGGACAGAACTATGGCTACACCTTC.

The CDR3 loop is CASSPGTGGYNEQFF. The CDR3 DNA reads as TGTGCCAGCAGCCCCGGGACAGGGGGCTACAATGAGCAGTTCTTC. The rearrangement joins TRBV7-2 to TRBJ2-1, with 11 bases lining up with TRBD1. Losses at the gene ends were 5 bases for V and 3 bases for J; bases not matched to a gene: 3. Germline CDR1 and CDR2: SGHTA and FQGNSA. The CDR3 runs 15 residues.

This sequence joins TRBV7-8 and TRBJ1-4; no firm D call. Trimming shortened V by 4 bases and J by 3 bases, and 9 bases separated the two germline ends. CDR1 is SGHVS, CDR2 FQNEAQ, per germline. This CDR3 region has 14 residues. As DNA, the CDR3 is TGTGCCAGCAGCTCCCCAGCGTCTAATGAAAAACTGTTTTTT. Protein: CASSSPASNEKLFF.

This chain joins TRBV20-1 and TRBJ1-6; unclear D gene. CDR1 and CDR2 from the germline V gene are DFQATT and SNEGSKA (reference sequence). The V and J ends lost 3 bases and 15 bases respectively, with 12 bases between them. The CDR3 totals 11 residues. This CDR3 is CSASRNSGLHF. The CDR3 region has the DNA TGCAGTGCTAGCCGGAATTCAGGCCTCCACTTT.